This TCR beta chain was recovered during a study of blood T cell repertoires in COVID-19. Study as a whole: Italy, Spain and the United States were the sources of the convalescent and acute COVID-19 samples. PBMCs, B-cell-depleted T cells, or T cells were the source of the cDNA or gDNA that made up the material.

There are 13 residues in the CDR3. From germline, CDR1 is SGHDT and CDR2 YYEEEE. Trimming stripped 3 bases from V and 7 bases from J, with 11 bases between. Under the authors' procedure: Estimated nucleated cell counts came from reference gene primer amplification. Data came from immunoSEQ multiplex PCR; TCRdb stores just in-frame clones and leaves some out. V and J calls and clone size come straight from that table; D and trimming were deduced from the DNA. The sample carries 110,000 or so clones, approximately 87% recorded once. This chain uses TRBV5-6 with TRBJ1-5; D is perhaps TRBD1 (5 bases). What was sequenced was peripheral blood. The receptor's source is a man aged 70-80 years who had recovered from COVID-19. The CDR3 here is CASSSGGVQPQHF. The CDR3, as DNA: TGTGCCAGCAGCTCGGGGGGGGTCCAGCCCCAGCATTTT.